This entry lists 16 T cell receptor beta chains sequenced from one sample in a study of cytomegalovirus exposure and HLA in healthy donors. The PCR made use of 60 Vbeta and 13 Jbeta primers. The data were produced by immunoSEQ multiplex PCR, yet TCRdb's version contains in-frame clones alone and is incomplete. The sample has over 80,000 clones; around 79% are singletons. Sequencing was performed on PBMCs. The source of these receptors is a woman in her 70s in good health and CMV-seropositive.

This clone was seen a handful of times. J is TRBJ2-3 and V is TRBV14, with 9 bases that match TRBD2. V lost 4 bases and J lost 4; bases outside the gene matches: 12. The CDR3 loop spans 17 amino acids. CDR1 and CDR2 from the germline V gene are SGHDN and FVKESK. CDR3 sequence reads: CASSRAGTSFAADTQYF. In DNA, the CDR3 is TGTGCCAGCAGCCGTGCCGGGACTAGCTTTGCGGCAGATACGCAGTATTTT.

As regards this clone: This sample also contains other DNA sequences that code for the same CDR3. Written as DNA, the CDR3 is TGCGCCAGCAGCTTGGGCGGGACAGGGGTTTACAATGAGCAGTTCTTC. This translates into CASSLGGTGVYNEQFF. This rearrangement joins TRBV5-1 to TRBJ2-1, with 10 bases fitting TRBD1. Germline CDR1 and CDR2: SGHRS and YFSETQ. The CDR3 contains 16 residues. The trim removed 0 bases at V and 4 bases at J, leaving 4 bases unmatched.

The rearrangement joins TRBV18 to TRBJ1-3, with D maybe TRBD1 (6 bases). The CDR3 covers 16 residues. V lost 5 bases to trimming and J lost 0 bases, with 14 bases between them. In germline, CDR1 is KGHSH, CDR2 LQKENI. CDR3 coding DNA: TGTGCCAGCTCAGAAGGGACACCAAGCTCTGGAAACACCATATATTTT. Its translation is CASSEGTPSSGNTIYF.

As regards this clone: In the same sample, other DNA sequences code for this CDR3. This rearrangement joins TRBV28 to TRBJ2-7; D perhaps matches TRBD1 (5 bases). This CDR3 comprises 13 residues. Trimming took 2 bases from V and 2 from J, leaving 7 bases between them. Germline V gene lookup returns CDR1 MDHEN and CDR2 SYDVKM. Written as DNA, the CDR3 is TGTGCCAGCAGTTTAGGGGCCCCCTACGAGCAGTACTTC. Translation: CASSLGAPYEQYF.

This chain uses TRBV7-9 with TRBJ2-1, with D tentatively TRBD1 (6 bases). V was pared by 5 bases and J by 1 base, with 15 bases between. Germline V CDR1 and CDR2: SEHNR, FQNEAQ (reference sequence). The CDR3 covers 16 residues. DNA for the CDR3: TGTGCCAGCAGCCCATTAGGGGGACGGTCCTACAATGAGCAGTTCTTC. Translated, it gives CASSPLGGRSYNEQFF.

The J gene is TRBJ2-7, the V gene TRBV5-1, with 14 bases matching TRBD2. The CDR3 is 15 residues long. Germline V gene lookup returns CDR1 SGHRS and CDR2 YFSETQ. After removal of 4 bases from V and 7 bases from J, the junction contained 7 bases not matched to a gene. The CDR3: CASSPEGLAGEEQYF. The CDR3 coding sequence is TGCGCCAGCAGCCCCGAGGGACTAGCGGGGGAAGAGCAGTACTTC.

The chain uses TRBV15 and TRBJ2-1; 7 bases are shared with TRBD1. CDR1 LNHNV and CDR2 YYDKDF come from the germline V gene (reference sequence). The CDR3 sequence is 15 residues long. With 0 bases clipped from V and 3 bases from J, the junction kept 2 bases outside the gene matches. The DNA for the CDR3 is TGTGCCACCAGCAGAGAGACAGGGAGCTACAATGAGCAGTTCTTC. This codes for CATSRETGSYNEQFF.

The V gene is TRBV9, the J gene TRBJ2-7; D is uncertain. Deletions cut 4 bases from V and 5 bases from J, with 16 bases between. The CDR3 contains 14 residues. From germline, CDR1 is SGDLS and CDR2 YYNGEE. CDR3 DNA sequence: TGTGCCAGCAGCATCCGACCAGTGGGCAACGAGCAGTACTTC. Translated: CASSIRPVGNEQYF.

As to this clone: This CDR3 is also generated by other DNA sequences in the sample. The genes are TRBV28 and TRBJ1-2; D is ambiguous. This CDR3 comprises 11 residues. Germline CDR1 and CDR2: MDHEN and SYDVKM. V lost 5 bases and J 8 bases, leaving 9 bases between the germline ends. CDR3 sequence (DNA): TGTGCCAGCAGTCCCGGGTTGGGCTACACCTTC. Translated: CASSPGLGYTF.

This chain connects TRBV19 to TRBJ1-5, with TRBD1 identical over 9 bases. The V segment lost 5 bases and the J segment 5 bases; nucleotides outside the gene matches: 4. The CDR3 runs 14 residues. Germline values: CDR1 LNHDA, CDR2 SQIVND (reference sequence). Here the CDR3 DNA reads TGTGCCAGTAGTTTGGGACAGGGTTATCAGCCCCAGCATTTT. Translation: CASSLGQGYQPQHF.

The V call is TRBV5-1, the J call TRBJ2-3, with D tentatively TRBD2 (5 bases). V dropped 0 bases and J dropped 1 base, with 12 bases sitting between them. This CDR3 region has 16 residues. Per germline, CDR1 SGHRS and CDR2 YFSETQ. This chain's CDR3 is CASSLGASWRTDTQYF. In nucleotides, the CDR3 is TGCGCCAGCAGCTTGGGGGCTAGCTGGCGCACAGATACGCAGTATTTT.

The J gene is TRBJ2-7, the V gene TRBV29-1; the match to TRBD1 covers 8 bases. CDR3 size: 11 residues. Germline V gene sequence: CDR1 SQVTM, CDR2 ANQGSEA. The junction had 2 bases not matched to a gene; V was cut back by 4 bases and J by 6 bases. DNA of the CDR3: TGCAGCGTTGGCAGGGGGCTCGAGCAGTACTTC. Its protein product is CSVGRGLEQYF.

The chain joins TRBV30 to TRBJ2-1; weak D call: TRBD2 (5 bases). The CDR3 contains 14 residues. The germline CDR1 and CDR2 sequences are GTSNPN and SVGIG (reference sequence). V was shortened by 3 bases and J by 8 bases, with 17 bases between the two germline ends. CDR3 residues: CAWRPLEAFYEQFF. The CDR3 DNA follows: TGTGCCTGGAGACCCTTGGAGGCTTTCTATGAGCAGTTCTTC.

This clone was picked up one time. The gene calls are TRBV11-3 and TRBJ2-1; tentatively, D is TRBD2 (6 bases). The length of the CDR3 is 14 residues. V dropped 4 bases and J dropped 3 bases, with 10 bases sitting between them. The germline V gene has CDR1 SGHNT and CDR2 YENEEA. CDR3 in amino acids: CASSYGGSYNEQFF. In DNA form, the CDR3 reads TGTGCCAGCAGCTACGGGGGTAGCTACAATGAGCAGTTCTTC.

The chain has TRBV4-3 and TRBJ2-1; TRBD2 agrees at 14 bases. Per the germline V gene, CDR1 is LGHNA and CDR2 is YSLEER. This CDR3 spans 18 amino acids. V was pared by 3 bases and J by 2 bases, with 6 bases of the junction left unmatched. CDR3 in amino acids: CASSQTTSGGGTYNEQFF. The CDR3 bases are TGCGCCAGCAGCCAGACGACTAGCGGGGGGGGAACCTACAATGAGCAGTTCTTC.

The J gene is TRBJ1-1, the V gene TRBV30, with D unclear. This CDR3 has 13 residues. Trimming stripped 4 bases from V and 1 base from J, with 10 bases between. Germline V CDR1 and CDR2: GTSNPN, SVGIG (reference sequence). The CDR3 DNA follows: TGTGCCTGGATGACTCGGAGGAACACTGAAGCTTTCTTT. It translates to CAWMTRRNTEAFF.